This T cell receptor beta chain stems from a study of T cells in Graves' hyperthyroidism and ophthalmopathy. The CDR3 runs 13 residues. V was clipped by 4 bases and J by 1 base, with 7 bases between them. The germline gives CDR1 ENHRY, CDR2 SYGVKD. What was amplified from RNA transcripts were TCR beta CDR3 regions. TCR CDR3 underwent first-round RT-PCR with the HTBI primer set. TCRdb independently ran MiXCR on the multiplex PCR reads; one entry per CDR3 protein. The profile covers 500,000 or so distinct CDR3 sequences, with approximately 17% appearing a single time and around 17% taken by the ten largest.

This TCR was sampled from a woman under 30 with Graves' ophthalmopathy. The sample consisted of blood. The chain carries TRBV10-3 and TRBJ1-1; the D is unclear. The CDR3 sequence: CAISVGANTEAFF. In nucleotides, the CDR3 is TGTGCCATCAGTGTAGGAGCGAACACTGAAGCTTTCTTT.